This entry is about one T cell receptor beta chain. The antigen remains unidentified. The sampling schedule covered blood at baseline, cycle 4 day 1, and cycle 7 day 1. Clones were sequenced by immunoSEQ multiplex PCR, and TCRdb holds only the in-frame ones, with some missing. The sample holds tens of thousands of clones, around 84% seen once. The entry originates in a study of OX40 agonist ivuxolimab in advanced cancers. Regarding the study as a whole: CD4+ and CD8+ T cells in blood underwent clonal expansion by week 6 at 0.1 to 3.0 mg/kg.

Germline V lookup: CDR1 ENHRY, CDR2 SYGVKD. The V and J ends lost 9 bases and 1 base respectively, with 14 bases between them. The CDR3 extends over 14 amino acids. Sequences were derived from CD4+ or CD8+ T cells sorted from blood, sampled in a trial of the OX40 agonist ivuxolimab. This TCR derives from an adult with an advanced solid tumor such as melanoma, head and neck, liver or kidney cancer. This sequence joins TRBV10-3 and TRBJ2-3, with D tentatively TRBD1 (5 bases). The CDR3 bases are TGTGCCATGCAAGTAGGGGCTGGCACAGATACGCAGTATTTT. Its translation: CAMQVGAGTDTQYF.